A single sample is the source of the 22 T cell receptor beta chains below, sequenced in a study of vaccination effects on CD4 cells after COVID-19. These receptors are not linked to any known antigen. Before sequencing, viral peptide pools were used by the ViraFEST assay to expand antigen-specific CD4+ T cells. Once cultured for 10 days, the cells underwent separation to obtain CD4+ T cells. Prior SARS-CoV-2 infection was absent in the vaccine recipients, as shown by negative nucleocapsid antibodies. TCRdb keeps only in-frame clones here, not all; method: immunoSEQ multiplex PCR. The sample carries around 79,000 clones, more than 60% recorded once. Sequencing used CD4+ T cells from PBMCs cultured with SARS-CoV-2 spike peptides, obtained before COVID-19 vaccination. The receptors stem from a human donor who received a COVID-19 vaccine.

CDR3 residues: CASSPGTGSSYEQYV. CDR3 DNA: TGCGCCAGCAGTCCCGGGACAGGGAGCTCCTACGAGCAGTACGTC. The V call is TRBV10-1, the J call TRBJ2-7; TRBD1 aligns across 9 bases. In germline, CDR1 is WNHNN, CDR2 SYGVQD (reference sequence). This CDR3 has 15 residues. Unmatched junction bases numbered 5, after V lost 5 bases and J lost 0 bases.

The DNA for the CDR3 is TGCGCCAGCAGTGAAAAGGGGAATCAGCCCCAGCATTTT. It encodes CASSEKGNQPQHF. The J gene is TRBJ1-5, the V gene TRBV10-1, with D perhaps matching TRBD1 (5 bases). In germline, CDR1 is WNHNN, CDR2 SYGVQD (reference sequence). V was pared by 3 bases and J by 4 bases, with 7 bases between. The CDR3 is 13 residues long.

This chain joins TRBV9 and TRBJ1-3; D is perhaps TRBD1 (6 bases). V was clipped by 3 bases and J by 0 bases, with 10 bases between them. Germline V gives CDR1 SGDLS, CDR2 YYNGEE. CDR3 size: 15 residues. Here the CDR3 DNA reads TGTGCCAGCAGCGCGGGACACAGCTCTGGAAACACCATATATTTT. As protein: CASSAGHSSGNTIYF.

The V gene is TRBV18, the J gene TRBJ2-5, with a weak D call TRBD2 (7 bases). Between the trimmed V and J ends, which lost 8 bases and 5 bases, there was a span of 21 bases. The CDR3 has 15 residues. Germline V gene data show CDR1 as KGHSH and CDR2 as LQKENI. This chain's CDR3 is CASAHGGQALETQYF. In DNA form, the CDR3 reads TGTGCCAGCGCCCACGGGGGGCAAGCACTGGAGACCCAGTACTTC.

V usage is TRBV6-6 and J usage is TRBJ2-7, with a weak D call TRBD2 (5 bases). V was trimmed by 8 bases and J by 5 bases, leaving 16 bases between them. The germline V gene encodes CDR1 MNHNY and CDR2 SVGAGI (reference sequence). The CDR3 spans 13 residues. CDR3 region: CASRRPGSHEQYV. The CDR3 DNA follows: TGTGCCAGCCGCCGGCCGGGGTCCCACGAGCAGTACGTC.

The chain joins TRBV10-1 to TRBJ2-3; 11 positions match TRBD1. This CDR3 is built from 15 residues. With 6 bases clipped from V and 1 base from J, the junction kept 3 bases outside the gene matches. Germline CDR1 reads WNHNN; CDR2 reads SYGVQD (reference sequence). The CDR3 region is CASSPGQGGTDTQYF. Written as DNA, the CDR3 is TGCGCCAGCAGCCCGGGACAGGGGGGCACAGATACGCAGTATTTT.

The J gene is TRBJ1-6, the V gene TRBV7-2, with 9 bases that match TRBD1. Looked up from germline, CDR1 is SGHTA and CDR2 is FQGNSA. J gave up 9 bases and V 6 bases, and 6 bases lay outside the gene matches. The CDR3 is 14 residues long. Here the CDR3 reads CASRKTGGGSPLHF. CDR3 nucleotides: TGTGCCAGCAGGAAGACAGGGGGTGGTTCACCCCTCCACTTT.

The V and J genes are TRBV12-5 and TRBJ2-3; 10 nucleotides align to TRBD1. The CDR3 sequence is 19 residues long. Germline V CDR1 and CDR2: LGHNT, FRNRAP. The trim removed 2 bases at V and 0 bases at J, leaving 11 bases unmatched. Here the CDR3 DNA reads TGTGCTAGTGGTTTGACCGGGACAGGGGTACCACCTAGCACAGATACGCAGTATTTT. Translating it yields CASGLTGTGVPPSTDTQYF.

This chain connects TRBV5-1 to TRBJ1-3; D is unclear. The V and J ends lost 4 bases and 3 bases respectively, with 8 bases between them. The CDR3 is 13 residues long. CDR1 and CDR2 from the germline V gene are SGHRS and YFSETQ. The CDR3 reads CASSEGGGNTIYF. The CDR3 bases are TGCGCCAGCAGCGAGGGCGGTGGAAACACCATATATTTT.

A few counts support this clone. The chain combines TRBV2 with TRBJ2-6; D is undetermined. Germline lookup yields CDR1 SNHLY and CDR2 FYNNEI. V shed 6 bases and J shed 1 base, with 4 bases lying between them. The CDR3 is 13 amino acids. The CDR3 nucleotides are TGTGCCAGCAGGGCGTCTGGGGCCAACGTCCTGACTTTC. Amino acid sequence: CASRASGANVLTF.

This clone was counted a single time. J is TRBJ1-4 and V is TRBV4-1; D not resolved. V shed 2 bases and J shed 0 bases, with 10 bases lying between them. This CDR3 is built from 16 residues. CDR1 is MGHRA, CDR2 YSYEKL, per germline. The CDR3, as DNA: TGCGCCAGCAGCCAACGTCCAGAAACAACTAATGAAAAACTGTTTTTT. Its translation: CASSQRPETTNEKLFF.

This clone is a singleton in its sample. J is TRBJ1-5 and V is TRBV19, with 10 bases lining up with TRBD1. CDR3 length equals 16 residues. The J segment lost 6 bases and the V segment lost 8 bases, leaving 13 bases of the junction unmatched. Per the germline V gene, CDR1 is LNHDA and CDR2 is SQIVND (reference sequence). The CDR3 here is CASSGGPGTGVQPQHF. CDR3 sequence (DNA): TGTGCCAGTTCCGGAGGCCCCGGGACAGGGGTTCAGCCCCAGCATTTT.

CDR3 sequence: CASSSPLREQFF. As DNA, the CDR3 is TGTGCCAGCAGCTCCCCGCTACGGGAGCAGTTCTTC. The chain carries TRBV11-2 and TRBJ2-1, with no clear D. Germline lookup yields CDR1 SGHAT and CDR2 FQNNGV. With 4 bases removed from V and 10 bases from J, the gap between germline ends came to 11 bases. The CDR3 loop spans 12 amino acids.

A few counts support this clone. The chain has TRBV18 and TRBJ1-5; possible D gene TRBD1, 5 bases. V was trimmed by 1 base and J by 1 base, leaving 8 bases between them. This CDR3 is 15 amino acids long. Germline V gives CDR1 KGHSH, CDR2 LQKENI. This chain's CDR3 is CASSPLQGSNQPQHF. In DNA, the CDR3 is TGTGCCAGCTCACCACTCCAGGGCAGCAATCAGCCCCAGCATTTT.

V is TRBV5-1 and J is TRBJ1-2, with 11 bases aligning to TRBD1. Germline V CDR1 and CDR2: SGHRS, YFSETQ. This CDR3 spans 17 amino acids. V shed 4 bases, J shed 3 bases, and the junction held 11 bases outside the gene matches. In DNA, the CDR3 is TGCGCCAGCAGCCCTAGGACAGGGGGCGATACAGACTATGGCTACACCTTC. It is translated as CASSPRTGGDTDYGYTF.

The rearrangement links TRBV5-6 to TRBJ2-5; D is possibly TRBD2 (7 bases). Trimming left V 4 bases short and J 5 bases short, with 18 bases between. CDR3 length equals 15 residues. Germline-derived CDR1 and CDR2 are SGHDT and YYEEEE. For the CDR3, the DNA is TGTGCCAGCAGCCGCTTTGGGGGGGCCGGGGAGACCCAGTACTTC. Its translation: CASSRFGGAGETQYF.

V gene TRBV18 combines with J gene TRBJ1-2; D call uncertain. Germline values: CDR1 KGHSH, CDR2 LQKENI. V shed 6 bases and J shed 8 bases, with 10 bases lying between them. The CDR3 runs to 11 residues. The CDR3 DNA reads TGTGCCAGCTCCCCTCAGAGGGGCTACACCTTC. Its protein product is CASSPQRGYTF.

The rearrangement uses TRBV2 and TRBJ1-5; TRBD1 might be the D (5 bases). This CDR3 contains 13 residues. Between the trimmed V and J ends, which lost 7 bases and 6 bases, there was a span of 13 bases. Germline V gene sequence: CDR1 SNHLY, CDR2 FYNNEI. The CDR3 bases are TGTGCCAGCATGGGGCAGGGCAGTCAGCCCCAGCATTTT. Its translation: CASMGQGSQPQHF.

V is TRBV6-1 and J is TRBJ2-1, with D possibly matching TRBD2 (5 bases). V was cut by 1 base and J by 0 bases, with 7 bases left in between. CDR1 MNHNS and CDR2 SASEGT come from the germline V gene. This CDR3 has 15 residues. For the CDR3, the DNA is TGTGCCAGCAGTGAAGTCGGGGTCTCCTACAATGAGCAGTTCTTC. It yields the protein CASSEVGVSYNEQFF.

This chain links TRBV5-1 with TRBJ2-5; 8 bases map to TRBD1. Germline values: CDR1 SGHRS, CDR2 YFSETQ. The CDR3 loop spans 15 amino acids. V shed 3 bases, J shed 5 bases, and the junction held 9 bases outside the gene matches. The CDR3 DNA follows: TGCGCCAGCAGCTCCCCGACAGGGGCTTTGGAGACCCAGTACTTC. Translating gives CASSSPTGALETQYF.

The chain carries TRBV20-1 and TRBJ1-1; D uncertain. CDR3 size: 12 residues. Trimming removed 3 bases at V and 1 base at J, with 6 bases between. Germline lookup yields CDR1 DFQATT and CDR2 SNEGSKA (reference sequence). CDR3 loop: CSASRTNTEAFF. In DNA, the CDR3 is TGCAGTGCTAGTAGGACGAACACTGAAGCTTTCTTT.

The rearrangement links TRBV24-1 to TRBJ2-2, with D possibly being TRBD2 (7 bases). The V gene lost 9 bases and the J gene lost 0 bases, with 10 bases spanning the gap. CDR1 and CDR2 from the germline V gene are KGHDR and SFDVKD. The CDR3 has 14 residues. DNA for the CDR3: TGTGCCACCCGCGGGGGCACGAACACCGGGGAGCTGTTTTTT. Its protein is CATRGGTNTGELFF.